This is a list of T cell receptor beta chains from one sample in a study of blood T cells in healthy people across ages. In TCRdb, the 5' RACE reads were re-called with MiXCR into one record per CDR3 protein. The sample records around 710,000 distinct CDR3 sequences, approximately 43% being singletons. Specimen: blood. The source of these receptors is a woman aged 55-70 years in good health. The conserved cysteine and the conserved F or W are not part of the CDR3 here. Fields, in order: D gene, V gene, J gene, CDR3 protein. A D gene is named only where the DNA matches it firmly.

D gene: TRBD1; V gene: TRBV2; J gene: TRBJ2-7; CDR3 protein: ASMSLGTGGYEQY
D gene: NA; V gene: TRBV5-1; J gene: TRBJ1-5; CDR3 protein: ASAEGPGQPQH
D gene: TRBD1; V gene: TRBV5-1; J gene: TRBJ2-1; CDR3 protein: ASSLGRDRTYNEQF
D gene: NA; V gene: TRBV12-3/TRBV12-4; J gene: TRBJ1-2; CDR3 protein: ASSLGIGYT
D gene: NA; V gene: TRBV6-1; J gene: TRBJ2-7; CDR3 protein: ASGGRGLGGSYEQY
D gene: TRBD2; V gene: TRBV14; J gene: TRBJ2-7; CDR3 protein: ASSQEWPGRGYEQY
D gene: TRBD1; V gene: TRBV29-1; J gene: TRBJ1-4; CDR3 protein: VTGANEKLF
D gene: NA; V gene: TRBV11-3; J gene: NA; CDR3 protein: ASSLEGTRGPETQY
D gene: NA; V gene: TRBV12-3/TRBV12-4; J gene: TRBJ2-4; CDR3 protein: ASSSGGKNIQY
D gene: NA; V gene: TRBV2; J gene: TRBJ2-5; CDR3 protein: ASSSRGGGNQETQY
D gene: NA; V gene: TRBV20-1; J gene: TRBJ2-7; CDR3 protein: SARTVNSYEQY
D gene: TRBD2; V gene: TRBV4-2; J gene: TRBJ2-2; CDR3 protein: ASSQDVIAGGRELF
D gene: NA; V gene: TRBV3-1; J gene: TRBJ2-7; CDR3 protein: ASSPHDGPYEQY
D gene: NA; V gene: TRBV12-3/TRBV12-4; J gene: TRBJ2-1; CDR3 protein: ASSSIRSYNEQF
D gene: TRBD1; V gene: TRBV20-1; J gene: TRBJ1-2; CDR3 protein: SARPPGTGAGGYT
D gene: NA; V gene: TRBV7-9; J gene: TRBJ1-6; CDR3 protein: ASSLESSPLH
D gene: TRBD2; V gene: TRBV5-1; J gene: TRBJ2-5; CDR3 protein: ASSSYSGLAGLTNQETQY
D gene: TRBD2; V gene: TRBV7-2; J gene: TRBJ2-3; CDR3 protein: ASSQGLAGPDTQY
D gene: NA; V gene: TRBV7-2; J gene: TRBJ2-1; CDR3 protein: ASSRGGSGNEQF
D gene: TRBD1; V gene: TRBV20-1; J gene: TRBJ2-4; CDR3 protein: SARGQGENIQY
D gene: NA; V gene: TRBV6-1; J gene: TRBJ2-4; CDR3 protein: ASSEGVGGDIQY
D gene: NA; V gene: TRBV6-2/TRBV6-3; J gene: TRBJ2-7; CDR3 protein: ASTRPGFDEQY
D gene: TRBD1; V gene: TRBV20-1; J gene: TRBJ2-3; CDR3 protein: SAREGTGRDTQY